The 23 T cell receptor beta chains listed next were all sequenced from one sample in a study of blood T cell repertoires in COVID-19. The assay was immunoSEQ multiplex PCR, and TCRdb's table has in-frame clones only and misses some. The table shows roughly 150,000 clones, with about 88% occurring only once. Sequencing used peripheral blood. The source is a human donor in a cohort sampled during active COVID-19.

The rearrangement uses TRBV19 and TRBJ2-2; 7 nucleotides match TRBD2. V dropped 7 bases and J dropped 1; count of bases not matched to a gene: 18. CDR1 and CDR2 from the germline V gene are LNHDA and SQIVND (reference sequence). There are 19 residues in the CDR3. The CDR3 protein is CASNSHGRREGLNTGELFF. CDR3 nucleotide sequence: TGTGCCAGTAACAGTCACGGTCGGAGGGAGGGCCTGAACACCGGGGAGCTGTTTTTT. The full variable domain, in which reference TRBV19 and TRBJ2-2 provide the parts outside the CDR3, is DGGITQSPKYLFRKEGQNVTLSCEQNLNHDAMYWYRQDPGQGLRLIYYSQIVNDFQKGDIAEGYSVSREKKESFPLTVTSAQKNPTAFYLCASNSHGRREGLNTGELFFGEGSRLTVL.

The CDR3 DNA sequence: TGTGCCAGCAAACAACAGGGTACCGACAATGAGCAGTTCTTC. Protein: CASKQQGTDNEQFF. The gene calls are TRBV11-3 and TRBJ2-1; possibly TRBD1 for D (6 bases). The V and J ends lost 7 bases and 5 bases respectively, with 15 bases between them. The CDR3 consists of 14 residues. Germline CDR1 reads SGHNT; CDR2 reads YENEEA.

The rearrangement uses TRBV14 and TRBJ2-1, with 8 bases lining up with TRBD2. The CDR3 has 21 amino acids. The V gene's germline CDR1 is SGHDN and CDR2 FVKESK. Trimming removed 1 base from V and 3 bases from J; junction bases left unmatched: 20. CDR3 amino acids: CASSQVKSSRGAYTVYNEQFF. In nucleotides, the CDR3 is TGTGCCAGCAGCCAAGTTAAGAGCTCGCGGGGGGCTTATACAGTCTACAATGAGCAGTTCTTC. Together with reference TRBV14 and TRBJ2-1, the CDR3 gives the full variable domain: EAGVTQFPSHSVIEKGQTVTLRCDPISGHDNLYWYRRVMGKEIKFLLHFVKESKQDESGMPNNRFLAERTGGTYSTLKVQPAELEDSGVYFCASSQVKSSRGAYTVYNEQFFGPGTRLTVL.

The chain couples TRBV27 to TRBJ2-1, with 10 bases aligning to TRBD2. The J segment lost 6 bases and the V segment lost 3 bases, leaving 14 bases of the junction unmatched. Per the germline V gene, CDR1 is MNHEY and CDR2 is SMNVEV (reference sequence). CDR3 length equals 18 residues. CDR3 bases: TGTGCCAGCAGTTTTTCAGACGACTTTGTAGCGGGAGGCAATGAGCAGTTCTTC. This codes for CASSFSDDFVAGGNEQFF.

The gene calls are TRBV7-2 and TRBJ2-5; 14 nucleotides agree with TRBD2. Germline lookup yields CDR1 SGHTA and CDR2 FQGNSA. V trimming: 4 bases; J trimming: 0 bases; junction bases outside the gene matches: 4. The CDR3 totals 17 residues. CDR3 nucleotides: TGTGCCAGCAGCTCTGGACTAGCGGGGGGCTACCAAGAGACCCAGTACTTC. Its translation: CASSSGLAGGYQETQYF.

This chain uses TRBV7-9 with TRBJ2-5; weak D call: TRBD1 (6 bases). Between the trimmed V and J ends, which lost 2 bases and 3 bases, there was a span of 10 bases. Per the germline V gene, CDR1 is SEHNR and CDR2 is FQNEAQ (reference sequence). The CDR3 consists of 14 residues. CDR3 sequence reads: CASSLNSGEETQYF. The CDR3 DNA is TGTGCCAGCAGCTTAAATTCAGGGGAAGAGACCCAGTACTTC.

This rearrangement joins TRBV18 to TRBJ1-5; 7 nucleotides align to TRBD1. J gave up 5 bases and V 2 bases, and 3 bases lay outside the gene matches. Germline V gene data show CDR1 as KGHSH and CDR2 as LQKENI. CDR3 size: 14 residues. CDR3 sequence: CASSPDREDQPQHF. The CDR3 DNA is TGTGCCAGCTCACCAGACAGGGAAGATCAGCCCCAGCATTTT. Full variable domain (rest looked up from reference TRBV18 and TRBJ1-5): NAGVMQNPRHLVRRRGQEARLRCSPMKGHSHVYWYRQLPEEGLKFMVYLQKENIIDESGMPKERFSAEFPKEGPSILRIQQVVRGDSAAYFCASSPDREDQPQHFGDGTRLSIL.

The V and J genes are TRBV11-3 and TRBJ2-1, with 8 bases aligning to TRBD2. J was trimmed by 4 bases and V by 1 base; bases with no gene match: 6. CDR3 length: 16 amino acids. In germline, CDR1 is SGHNT, CDR2 YENEEA. CDR3 residues: CASSLAGGPSYNEQFF. CDR3 DNA sequence: TGTGCCAGCAGCTTAGCGGGAGGGCCGAGTTACAATGAGCAGTTCTTC.

The CDR3 DNA is TGTGCCAGCAGTGGACAGGCTCTGAACACTGAAGCTTTCTTT. Its translation is CASSGQALNTEAFF. The V call is TRBV2, the J call TRBJ1-1; possibly TRBD1 for D (6 bases). Germline V CDR1 and CDR2: SNHLY, FYNNEI. This CDR3 region has 14 residues. V was clipped by 4 bases and J by 0 bases, with 9 bases between them.

The chain combines TRBV28 with TRBJ2-1; 8 nucleotides match TRBD1. The CDR3 is made up of 15 amino acids. The V gene's germline CDR1 is MDHEN and CDR2 SYDVKM. V was clipped by 3 bases and J by 1 base; unmatched bases: 2. Written as DNA, the CDR3 is TGTGCCAGCAGTTTTACAGGGGGGTCCTACAATGAGCAGTTCTTC. As protein: CASSFTGGSYNEQFF.

This chain links TRBV9 with TRBJ2-1; TRBD2 matches at 7 bases. Germline lookup yields CDR1 SGDLS and CDR2 YYNGEE. J lost 8 bases, V lost 4 bases, and 12 bases had no gene match. This CDR3 region has 15 residues. The CDR3 region is CASSPGGQKLYEQFF. The CDR3 coding sequence is TGTGCCAGCAGCCCGGGGGGTCAGAAACTCTATGAGCAGTTCTTC.

This sequence joins TRBV6-1 and TRBJ1-2; possibly TRBD1 for D (6 bases). V was trimmed by 3 bases and J by 5 bases, leaving 16 bases between them. The germline V gene has CDR1 MNHNS and CDR2 SASEGT. The CDR3 is 15 amino acids. The CDR3 DNA is TGTGCCAGCAGTGATGCACAGGGTTTACGGTATGGCTACACCTTC. The encoded protein is CASSDAQGLRYGYTF.

The J gene is TRBJ2-2, the V gene TRBV5-4; 11 positions match TRBD2. The germline gives CDR1 SGHNT, CDR2 YYREEE (reference sequence). The CDR3 loop spans 16 amino acids. With V trimmed by 4 bases and J by 4 bases, 6 bases remained unmatched. DNA for the CDR3: TGTGCCAGCAGCCCGGCGGGACTAGCGGCCACCGGGGAGCTGTTTTTT. Protein: CASSPAGLAATGELFF.

The rearrangement uses TRBV28 and TRBJ1-5, with a weak D call TRBD1 (6 bases). The CDR3 has 13 amino acids. With 5 bases removed from V and 3 bases from J, the gap between germline ends came to 8 bases. Germline V gene lookup returns CDR1 MDHEN and CDR2 SYDVKM. The CDR3, as DNA: TGTGCCAGCAGTACAGGGTACAATCAGCCCCAGCATTTT. Its protein is CASSTGYNQPQHF. The full variable domain, its missing parts supplied by reference TRBV28 and TRBJ1-5, is DVKVTQSSRYLVKRTGEKVFLECVQDMDHENMFWYRQDPGLGLRLIYFSYDVKMKEKGDIPEGYSVSREKKERFSLILESASTNQTSMYLCASSTGYNQPQHFGDGTRLSIL.

This sequence joins TRBV6-6 and TRBJ1-1, with a tentative D call TRBD1 (6 bases). The CDR3 totals 16 residues. Germline V lookup: CDR1 MNHNY, CDR2 SVGAGI (reference sequence). V lost 5 bases to trimming and J lost 3 bases, with 19 bases between them. The CDR3 DNA reads TGTGCCAGCAGTCCGCCGAGTACAGGGTACCACACTGAAGCTTTCTTT. It is translated as CASSPPSTGYHTEAFF.

This rearrangement joins TRBV7-2 to TRBJ1-1; TRBD1 is a possible D gene (6 bases). The V end lost 0 bases, the J end lost 2 bases, and 13 bases lay between the germline ends. The CDR3 contains 16 residues. The germline V gene has CDR1 SGHTA and CDR2 FQGNSA. The CDR3 nucleotides read TGTGCCAGCAGCTTAGCGCTTGGGGGCGTTAACACTGAAGCTTTCTTT. Encoded protein: CASSLALGGVNTEAFF.

The V call is TRBV28, the J call TRBJ2-5, with D possibly TRBD2 on 5 matching bases. Between the trimmed V and J ends, which lost 3 bases and 3 bases, there was a span of 17 bases. The CDR3 consists of 16 residues. Germline V lookup: CDR1 MDHEN, CDR2 SYDVKM. The CDR3 here is CASSFHPGTGEETQYF. The CDR3 DNA follows: TGTGCCAGCAGTTTTCATCCCGGAACCGGGGAAGAGACCCAGTACTTC.

The rearrangement joins TRBV3-1 (or the pseudogene TRBV3-2) to TRBJ1-1; D is perhaps TRBD1 (5 bases). This CDR3 is built from 15 residues. CDR1 and CDR2 (germline): LGHDT, YNNKEL (reference sequence). The germline V and J ends were trimmed by 4 bases and 2 bases, with 14 bases remaining between them. The DNA of the CDR3 is TGTGCCAGCAGCCGGGCCGCAGGGATAAACACTGAAGCTTTCTTT. Translation: CASSRAAGINTEAFF.

The V call is TRBV11-3, the J call TRBJ2-2, with D possibly TRBD2 on 6 matching bases. The CDR3 consists of 17 residues. Trimming removed 5 bases from V and 0 bases from J, with 16 bases in between. Per the germline V gene, CDR1 is SGHNT and CDR2 is YENEEA. CDR3 sequence (DNA): TGTGCCAGCAGCCCTAGGAGGGGAGTCGCGAACACCGGGGAGCTGTTTTTT. Translation gives CASSPRRGVANTGELFF.

The J gene is TRBJ2-7, the V gene TRBV27; D call uncertain. Germline assignment: CDR1 MNHEY and CDR2 SMNVEV (reference sequence). The CDR3 has 14 residues. V lost 2 bases and J 2 bases, leaving 10 bases between the germline ends. Written as DNA, the CDR3 is TGTGCCAGCAGTTTAGGGCAGACCCCCTACGAGCAGTACTTC. Translation: CASSLGQTPYEQYF.

This chain uses TRBV28 with TRBJ2-5, with D maybe TRBD2 (5 bases). Germline CDR1 reads MDHEN; CDR2 reads SYDVKM. The CDR3 runs to 16 residues. The V gene lost 4 bases and the J gene lost 5 bases, with 20 bases spanning the gap. CDR3 region: CASSSKDPRRRETQYF. In DNA form, the CDR3 reads TGTGCCAGCAGTTCGAAGGACCCCCGGAGGAGGGAGACCCAGTACTTC.

The chain is built from TRBV10-2 and TRBJ1-1; TRBD1 matches 10 bases. V trimming: 6 bases; J trimming: 9 bases; junction bases outside the gene matches: 7. In germline, CDR1 is WSHSY, CDR2 SAAADI. The CDR3 consists of 13 residues. CDR3 sequence (DNA): TGCGCCAGCAGAGCCCCCGACAGGGGGCAAGCTTTCTTT. This encodes CASRAPDRGQAFF.

This chain joins TRBV28 and TRBJ1-2, with D perhaps TRBD1 (5 bases). Germline CDR1 is MDHEN and CDR2 is SYDVKM. The CDR3 runs 12 residues. V was shortened by 4 bases and J by 5 bases, with 8 bases between the two germline ends. The CDR3 reads CASSWEGYGYTF. The CDR3 nucleotides are TGTGCCAGCAGTTGGGAGGGGTATGGCTACACCTTC.